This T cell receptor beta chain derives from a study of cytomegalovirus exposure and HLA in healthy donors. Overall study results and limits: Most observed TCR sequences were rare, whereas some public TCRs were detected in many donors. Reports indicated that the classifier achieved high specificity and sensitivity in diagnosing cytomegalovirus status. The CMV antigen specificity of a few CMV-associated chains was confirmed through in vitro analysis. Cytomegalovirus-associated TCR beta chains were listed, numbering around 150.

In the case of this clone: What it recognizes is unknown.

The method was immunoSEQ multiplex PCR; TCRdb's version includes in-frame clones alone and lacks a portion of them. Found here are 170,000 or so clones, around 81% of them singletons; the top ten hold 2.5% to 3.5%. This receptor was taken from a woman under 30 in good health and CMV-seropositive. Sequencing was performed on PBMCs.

CDR3 amino acids: CASSSTGTQGYTF. The DNA of the CDR3 is TGTGCCAGCAGCTCAACAGGGACACAAGGCTACACCTTC. This chain joins TRBV7-3 and TRBJ1-2; the D gene is possibly TRBD1 (6 bases). V lost 4 bases to trimming and J lost 8 bases, with 14 bases between them. Germline CDR1 SGHTA, CDR2 FQGTGA. The CDR3 has 13 amino acids.